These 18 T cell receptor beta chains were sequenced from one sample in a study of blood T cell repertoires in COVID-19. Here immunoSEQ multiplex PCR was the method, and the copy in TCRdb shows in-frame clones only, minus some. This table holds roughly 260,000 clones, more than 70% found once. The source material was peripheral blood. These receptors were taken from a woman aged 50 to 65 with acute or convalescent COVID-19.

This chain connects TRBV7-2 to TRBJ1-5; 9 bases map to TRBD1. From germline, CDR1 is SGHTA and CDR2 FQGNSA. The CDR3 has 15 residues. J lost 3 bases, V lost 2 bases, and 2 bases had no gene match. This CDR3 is CASSLRTGANQPQHF. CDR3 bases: TGTGCCAGCAGCTTACGGACAGGGGCCAATCAGCCCCAGCATTTT.

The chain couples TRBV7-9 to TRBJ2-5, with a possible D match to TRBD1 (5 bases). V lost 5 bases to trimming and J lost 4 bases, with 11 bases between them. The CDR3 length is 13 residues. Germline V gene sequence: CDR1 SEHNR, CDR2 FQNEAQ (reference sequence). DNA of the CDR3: TGTGCCAGCAGCCCGACAGTGGTAGAGACCCAGTACTTC. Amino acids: CASSPTVVETQYF. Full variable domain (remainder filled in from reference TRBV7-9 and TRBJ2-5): DTGVSQNPRHKITKRGQNVTFRCDPISEHNRLYWYRQTLGQGPEFLTYFQNEAQLEKSRLLSDRFSAERPKGSFSTLEIQRTEQGDSAMYLCASSPTVVETQYFGPGTRLLVL.

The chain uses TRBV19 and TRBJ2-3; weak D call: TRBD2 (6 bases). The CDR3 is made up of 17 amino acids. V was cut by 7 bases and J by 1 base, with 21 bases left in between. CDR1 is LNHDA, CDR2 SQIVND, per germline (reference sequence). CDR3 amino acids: CASTTERGVWGTDTQYF. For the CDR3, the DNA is TGTGCCAGTACCACGGAGCGCGGGGTTTGGGGCACAGATACGCAGTATTTT.

In DNA form, the CDR3 reads TGTGCTAGTGGTTTGGTACTCAGAGACAGGGACGCCGGCTACACCTTC. It yields the protein CASGLVLRDRDAGYTF. The chain couples TRBV12-5 to TRBJ1-2; 7 bases line up with TRBD1. With 0 bases clipped from V and 8 bases from J, the junction kept 12 bases outside the gene matches. Germline values: CDR1 LGHNT, CDR2 FRNRAP. CDR3 length: 16 amino acids.

In DNA form, the CDR3 reads TGTGCCAGCAGTTTCTTGGACAGATCCATGAACACTGAAGCTTTCTTT. It encodes CASSFLDRSMNTEAFF. This chain uses TRBV28 with TRBJ1-1; weak D call: TRBD1 (6 bases). The germline gives CDR1 MDHEN, CDR2 SYDVKM. Between the trimmed V and J ends, which lost 3 bases and 0 bases, there was a span of 14 bases. This CDR3 is 16 amino acids long.

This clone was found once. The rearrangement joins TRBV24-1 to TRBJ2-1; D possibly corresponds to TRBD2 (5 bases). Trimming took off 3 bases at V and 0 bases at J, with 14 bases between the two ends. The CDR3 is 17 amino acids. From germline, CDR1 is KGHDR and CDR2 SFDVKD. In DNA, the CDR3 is TGTGCCACCAGTGATCAAAGTCGAAGCGGCTCCTACAATGAGCAGTTCTTC. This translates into CATSDQSRSGSYNEQFF.

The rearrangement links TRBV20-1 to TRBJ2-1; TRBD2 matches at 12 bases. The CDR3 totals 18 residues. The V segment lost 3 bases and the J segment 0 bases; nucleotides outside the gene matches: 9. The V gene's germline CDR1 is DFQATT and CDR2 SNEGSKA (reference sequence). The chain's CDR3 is CSASRELAGGPSYNEQFF. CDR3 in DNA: TGCAGTGCTAGTCGGGAGCTAGCGGGAGGGCCCTCCTACAATGAGCAGTTCTTC.

CDR3 sequence: CASSNPGTGERGEQFF. Here the CDR3 DNA reads TGCGCCAGCAGCAACCCCGGGACAGGCGAACGAGGTGAGCAGTTCTTC. V and J are TRBV5-1 and TRBJ2-1; 8 positions agree with TRBD1. The germline V gene encodes CDR1 SGHRS and CDR2 YFSETQ. The CDR3 runs to 16 residues. Trimming took 4 bases from V and 9 from J; bases not matched to a gene: 15.

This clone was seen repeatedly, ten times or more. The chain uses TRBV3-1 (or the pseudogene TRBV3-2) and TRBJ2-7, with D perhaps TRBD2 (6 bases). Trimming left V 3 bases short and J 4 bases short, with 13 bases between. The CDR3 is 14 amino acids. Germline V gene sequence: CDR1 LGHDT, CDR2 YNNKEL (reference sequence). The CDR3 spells CASSHSQGLYEQYF. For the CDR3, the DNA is TGTGCCAGCAGCCATAGCCAGGGACTTTACGAGCAGTACTTC.

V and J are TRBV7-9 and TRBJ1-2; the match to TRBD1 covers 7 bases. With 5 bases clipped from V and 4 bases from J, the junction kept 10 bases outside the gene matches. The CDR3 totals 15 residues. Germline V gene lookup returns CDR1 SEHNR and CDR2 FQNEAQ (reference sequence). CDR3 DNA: TGTGCCAGCAGCCTAAACAGGGGTTCAGCCTATGGCTACACCTTC. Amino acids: CASSLNRGSAYGYTF.

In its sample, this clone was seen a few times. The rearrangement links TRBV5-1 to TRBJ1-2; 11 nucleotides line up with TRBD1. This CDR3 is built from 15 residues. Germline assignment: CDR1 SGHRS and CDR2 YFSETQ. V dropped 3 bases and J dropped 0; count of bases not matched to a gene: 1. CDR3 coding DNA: TGCGCCAGCAGCTGGGGACAGGGGGCTAACTATGGCTACACCTTC. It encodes CASSWGQGANYGYTF.

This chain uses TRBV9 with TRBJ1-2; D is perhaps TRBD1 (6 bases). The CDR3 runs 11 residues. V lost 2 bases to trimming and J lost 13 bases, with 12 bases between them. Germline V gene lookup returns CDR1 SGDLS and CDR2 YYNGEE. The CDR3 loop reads CASSVLQGFTF. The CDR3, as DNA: TGTGCCAGCAGCGTTTTACAGGGATTCACCTTC.

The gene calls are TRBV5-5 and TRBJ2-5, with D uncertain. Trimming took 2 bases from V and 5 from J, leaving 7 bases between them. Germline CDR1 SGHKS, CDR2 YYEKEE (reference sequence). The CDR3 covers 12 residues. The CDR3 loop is CASSFRQETQYF. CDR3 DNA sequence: TGTGCCAGCAGCTTTCGCCAGGAGACCCAGTACTTC.

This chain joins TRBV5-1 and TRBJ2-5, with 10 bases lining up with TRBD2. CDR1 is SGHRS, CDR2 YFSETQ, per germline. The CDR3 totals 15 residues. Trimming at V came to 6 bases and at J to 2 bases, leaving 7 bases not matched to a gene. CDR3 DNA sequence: TGCGCCAGCACACCAAGGACTAGCGGACAAGAGACCCAGTACTTC. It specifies CASTPRTSGQETQYF.

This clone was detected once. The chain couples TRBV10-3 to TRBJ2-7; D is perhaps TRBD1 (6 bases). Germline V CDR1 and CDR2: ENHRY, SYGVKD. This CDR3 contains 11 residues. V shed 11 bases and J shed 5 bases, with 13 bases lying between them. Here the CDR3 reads CASGAGDEQYF. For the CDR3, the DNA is TGTGCCTCCGGGGCAGGGGACGAGCAGTACTTC.

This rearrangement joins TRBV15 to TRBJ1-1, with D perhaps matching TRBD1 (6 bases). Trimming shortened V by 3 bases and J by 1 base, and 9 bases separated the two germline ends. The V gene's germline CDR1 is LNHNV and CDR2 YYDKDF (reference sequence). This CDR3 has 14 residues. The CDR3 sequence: CATSSHRANTEAFF. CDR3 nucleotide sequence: TGTGCCACCAGCAGTCACAGGGCGAACACTGAAGCTTTCTTT.

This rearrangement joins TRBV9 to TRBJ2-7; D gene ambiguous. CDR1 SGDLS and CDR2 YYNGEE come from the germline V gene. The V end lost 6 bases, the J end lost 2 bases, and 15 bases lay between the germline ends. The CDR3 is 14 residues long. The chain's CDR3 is CASTLGQYPYEQYF. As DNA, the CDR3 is TGTGCCAGCACCCTGGGCCAATACCCCTACGAGCAGTACTTC.

In DNA form, the CDR3 reads TGTGCCACCAGTGTCCAGAAGTCTAAGCTAGACTCACCCCTCCACTTT. Amino acids: CATSVQKSKLDSPLHF. The rearrangement links TRBV24-1 to TRBJ1-6; unclear D gene. The CDR3 runs to 16 residues. CDR1 KGHDR and CDR2 SFDVKD come from the germline V gene. The ends were cut back, 5 bases at V and 10 bases at J, with 20 bases in the middle.